This paragraph covers one T cell receptor (beta chain) sequence. This sample is drawn from a study of CXCR3-negative and CXCR3-positive naive CD8 T cells. The method, 5' RACE with UMI labels, was used to prepare the TRB cDNA libraries. TCRdb reanalyzed the 5' RACE reads and collapses them to one entry per CDR3 protein, without DNA. Recorded for this sample: under 85,000 distinct CDR3 sequences. The sample consisted of naive CXCR3- CD8+ T cells from blood. Specified subset: CD45RO-CCR7+CD27+CD95- naive CD8+ T cells lacking CXCR3 (TNR3-). The source is a human donor in good health. Some clones in this sample may be carry-over from other donors' samples.

Here the CDR3 reads CATSSVQSYEQYF. This sequence joins TRBV15 and TRBJ2-7; TCRdb designates TRBD1, a call that cannot be tested without DNA. Germline assignment: CDR1 LNHNV and CDR2 YYDKDF (reference sequence). This CDR3 is built from 13 residues.